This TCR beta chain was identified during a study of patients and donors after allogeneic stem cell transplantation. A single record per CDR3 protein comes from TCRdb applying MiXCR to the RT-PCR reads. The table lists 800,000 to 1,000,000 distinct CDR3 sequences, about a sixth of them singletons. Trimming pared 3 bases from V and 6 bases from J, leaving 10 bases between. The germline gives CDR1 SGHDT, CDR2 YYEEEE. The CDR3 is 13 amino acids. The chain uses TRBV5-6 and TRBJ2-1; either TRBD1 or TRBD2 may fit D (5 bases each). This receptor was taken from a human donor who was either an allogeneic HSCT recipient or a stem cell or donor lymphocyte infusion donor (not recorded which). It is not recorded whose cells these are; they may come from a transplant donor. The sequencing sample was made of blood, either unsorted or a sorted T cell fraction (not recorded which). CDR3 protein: CASSSGTINEQFF. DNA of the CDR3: TGTGCCAGCAGCTCGGGGACGATCAATGAGCAGTTCTTC.